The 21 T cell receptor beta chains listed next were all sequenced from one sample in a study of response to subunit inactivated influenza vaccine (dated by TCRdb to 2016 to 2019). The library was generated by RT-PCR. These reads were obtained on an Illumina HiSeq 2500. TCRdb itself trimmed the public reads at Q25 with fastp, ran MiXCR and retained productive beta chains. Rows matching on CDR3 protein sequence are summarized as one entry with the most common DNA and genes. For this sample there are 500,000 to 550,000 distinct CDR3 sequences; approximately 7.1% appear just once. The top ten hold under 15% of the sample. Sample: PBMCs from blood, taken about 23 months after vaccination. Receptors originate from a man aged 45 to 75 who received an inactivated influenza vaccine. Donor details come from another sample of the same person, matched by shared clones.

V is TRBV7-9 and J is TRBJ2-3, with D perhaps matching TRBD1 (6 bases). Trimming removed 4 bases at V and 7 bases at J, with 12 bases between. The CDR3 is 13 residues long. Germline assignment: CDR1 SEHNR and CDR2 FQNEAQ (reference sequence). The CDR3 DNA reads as TGTGCCAGCAGCTATGGACAGAACAATACGCAGTATTTT. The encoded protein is CASSYGQNNTQYF.

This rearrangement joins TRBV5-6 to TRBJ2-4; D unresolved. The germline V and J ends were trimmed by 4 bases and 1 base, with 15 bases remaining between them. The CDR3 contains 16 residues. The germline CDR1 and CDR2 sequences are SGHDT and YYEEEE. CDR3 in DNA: TGTGCCAGCAGCCTAGGCCTCCCCGGGGCCAAAAACATTCAGTACTTC. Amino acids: CASSLGLPGAKNIQYF.

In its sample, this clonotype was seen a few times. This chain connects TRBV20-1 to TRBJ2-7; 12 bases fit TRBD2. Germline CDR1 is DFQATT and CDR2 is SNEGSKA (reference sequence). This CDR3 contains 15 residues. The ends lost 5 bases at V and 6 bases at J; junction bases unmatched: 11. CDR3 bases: TGCAGTGCTCCGACTAGCGGGAGTTCATTGTTCGAGCAGTACTTC. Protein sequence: CSAPTSGSSLFEQYF.

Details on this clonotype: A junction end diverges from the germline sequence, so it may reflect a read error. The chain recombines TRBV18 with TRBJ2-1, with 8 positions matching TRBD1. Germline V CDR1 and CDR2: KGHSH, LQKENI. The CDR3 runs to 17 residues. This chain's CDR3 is CASSAPGGTGVYNEQFF. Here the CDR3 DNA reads TGTGCCAGCTCAGCACCGGGCGGGACAGGAGTCTACAATGAGCAGTTCTTC.

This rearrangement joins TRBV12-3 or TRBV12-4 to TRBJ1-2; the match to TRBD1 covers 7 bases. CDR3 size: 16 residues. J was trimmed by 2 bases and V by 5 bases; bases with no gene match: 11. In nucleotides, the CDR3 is TGTGCCAGCAGTCATACCGGGACAGCGATAAACTATGGCTACACCTTC. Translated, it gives CASSHTGTAINYGYTF.

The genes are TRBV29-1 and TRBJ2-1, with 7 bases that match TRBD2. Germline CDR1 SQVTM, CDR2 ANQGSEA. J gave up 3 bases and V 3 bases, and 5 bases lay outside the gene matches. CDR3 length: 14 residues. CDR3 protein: CSVERLAGYNEQFF. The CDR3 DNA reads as TGCAGCGTTGAGCGGTTAGCGGGCTACAATGAGCAGTTCTTC.

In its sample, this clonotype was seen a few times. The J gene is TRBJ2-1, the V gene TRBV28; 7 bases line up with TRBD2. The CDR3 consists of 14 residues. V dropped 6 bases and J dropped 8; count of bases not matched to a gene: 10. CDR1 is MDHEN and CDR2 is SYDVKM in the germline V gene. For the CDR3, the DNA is TGTGCCAGCAGACCGAGACTAGCAGGGTATGAGCAGTTCTTC. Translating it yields CASRPRLAGYEQFF. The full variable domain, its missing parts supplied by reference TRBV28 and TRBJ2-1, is DVKVTQSSRYLVKRTGEKVFLECVQDMDHENMFWYRQDPGLGLRLIYFSYDVKMKEKGDIPEGYSVSREKKERFSLILESASTNQTSMYLCASRPRLAGYEQFFGPGTRLTVL.

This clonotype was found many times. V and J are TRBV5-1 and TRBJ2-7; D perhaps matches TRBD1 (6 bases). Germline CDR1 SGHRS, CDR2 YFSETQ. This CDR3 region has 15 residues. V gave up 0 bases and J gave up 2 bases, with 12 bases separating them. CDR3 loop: CASSLEQGGPYEQYF. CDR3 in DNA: TGCGCCAGCAGCTTGGAACAGGGTGGGCCCTACGAGCAGTACTTC. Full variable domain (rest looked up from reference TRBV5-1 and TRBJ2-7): KAGVTQTPRYLIKTRGQQVTLSCSPISGHRSVSWYQQTPGQGLQFLFEYFSETQRNKGNFPGRFSGRQFSNSRSEMNVSTLELGDSALYLCASSLEQGGPYEQYFGPGTRLTVT.

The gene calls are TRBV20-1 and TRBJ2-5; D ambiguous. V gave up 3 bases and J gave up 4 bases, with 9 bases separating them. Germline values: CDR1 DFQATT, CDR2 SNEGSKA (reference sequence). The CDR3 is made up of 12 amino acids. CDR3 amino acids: CSARAFGETQYF. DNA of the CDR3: TGCAGTGCTAGGGCTTTCGGAGAGACCCAGTACTTC.

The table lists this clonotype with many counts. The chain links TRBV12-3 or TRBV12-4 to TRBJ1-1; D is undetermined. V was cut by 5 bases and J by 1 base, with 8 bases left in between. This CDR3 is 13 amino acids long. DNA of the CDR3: TGTGCCAGCAGTGAAACAAGGAACACTGAAGCTTTCTTT. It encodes CASSETRNTEAFF.

DNA for the CDR3: TGCAGTGCTACTGGGACAGGAAACACTGAAGCTTTCTTT. Protein product: CSATGTGNTEAFF. This chain links TRBV20-1 with TRBJ1-1; 8 bases are shared with TRBD1. With 4 bases clipped from V and 2 bases from J, the junction kept 3 bases outside the gene matches. Germline CDR1 and CDR2: DFQATT and SNEGSKA (reference sequence). CDR3 size: 13 residues.

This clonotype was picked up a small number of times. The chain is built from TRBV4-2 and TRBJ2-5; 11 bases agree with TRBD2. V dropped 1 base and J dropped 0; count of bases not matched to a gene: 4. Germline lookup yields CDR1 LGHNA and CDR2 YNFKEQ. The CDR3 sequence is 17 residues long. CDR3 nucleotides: TGTGCCAGCAGCCAAGGTAGCGGGGGGGTGTACCAAGAGACCCAGTACTTC. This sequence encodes CASSQGSGGVYQETQYF.

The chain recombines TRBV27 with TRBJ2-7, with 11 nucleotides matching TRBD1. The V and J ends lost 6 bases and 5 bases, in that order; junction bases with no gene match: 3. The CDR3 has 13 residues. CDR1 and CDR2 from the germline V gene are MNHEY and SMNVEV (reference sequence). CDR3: CASRGTGGHEQYF. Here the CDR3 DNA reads TGTGCCAGCAGGGGGACAGGGGGTCACGAGCAGTACTTC.

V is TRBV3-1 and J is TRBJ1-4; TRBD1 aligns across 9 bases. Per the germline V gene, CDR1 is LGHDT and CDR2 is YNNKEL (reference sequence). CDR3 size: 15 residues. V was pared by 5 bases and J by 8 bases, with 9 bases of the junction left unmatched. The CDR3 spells CASSYMTGGDEKLFF. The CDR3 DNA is TGTGCCAGCAGCTATATGACAGGGGGAGACGAAAAACTGTTTTTT.

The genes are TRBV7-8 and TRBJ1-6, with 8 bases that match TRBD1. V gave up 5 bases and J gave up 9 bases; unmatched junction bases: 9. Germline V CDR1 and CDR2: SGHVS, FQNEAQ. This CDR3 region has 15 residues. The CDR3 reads CASSVQTGAGSPLHF. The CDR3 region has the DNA TGTGCCAGCAGCGTCCAGACAGGGGCAGGTTCACCCCTCCACTTT.

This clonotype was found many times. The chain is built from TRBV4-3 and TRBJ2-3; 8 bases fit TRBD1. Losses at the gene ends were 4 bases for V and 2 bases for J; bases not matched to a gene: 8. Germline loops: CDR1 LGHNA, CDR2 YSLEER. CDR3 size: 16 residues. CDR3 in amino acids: CASSLGTGHNTDTQYF. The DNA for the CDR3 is TGCGCCAGCAGCCTCGGGACAGGCCATAACACAGATACGCAGTATTTT.

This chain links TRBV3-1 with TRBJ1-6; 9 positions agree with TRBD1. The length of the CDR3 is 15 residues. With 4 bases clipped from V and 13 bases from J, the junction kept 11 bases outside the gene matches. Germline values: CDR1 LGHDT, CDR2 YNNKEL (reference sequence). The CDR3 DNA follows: TGTGCCAGCAGCCGAGGACAGGGGTTGACGGCTCCCCTCCACTTT. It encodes CASSRGQGLTAPLHF.

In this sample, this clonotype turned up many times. The CDR3 is CASRNSRDTYEQYF. CDR3 in DNA: TGTGCCAGCAGAAACTCCAGAGACACCTACGAGCAGTACTTC. V is TRBV6-5 and J is TRBJ2-7; no firm D call. The germline V gene has CDR1 MNHEY and CDR2 SVGAGI. V dropped 6 bases and J dropped 2 bases, with 14 bases sitting between them. The length of the CDR3 is 14 residues.

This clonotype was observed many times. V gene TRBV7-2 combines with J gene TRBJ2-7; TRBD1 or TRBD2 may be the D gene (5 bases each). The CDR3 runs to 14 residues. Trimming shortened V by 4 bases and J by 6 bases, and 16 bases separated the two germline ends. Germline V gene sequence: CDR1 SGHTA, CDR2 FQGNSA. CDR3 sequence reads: CASSSAGTSGEQYF. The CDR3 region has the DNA TGTGCCAGCAGCTCTGCCGGGACGTCAGGCGAGCAGTACTTC.

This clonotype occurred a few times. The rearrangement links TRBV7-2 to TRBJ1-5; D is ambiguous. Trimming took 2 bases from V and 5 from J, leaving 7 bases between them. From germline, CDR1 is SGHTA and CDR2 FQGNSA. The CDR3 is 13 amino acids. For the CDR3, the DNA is TGTGCCAGCAGCTTATCGCTTCATCAGCCCCAGCATTTT. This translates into CASSLSLHQPQHF.

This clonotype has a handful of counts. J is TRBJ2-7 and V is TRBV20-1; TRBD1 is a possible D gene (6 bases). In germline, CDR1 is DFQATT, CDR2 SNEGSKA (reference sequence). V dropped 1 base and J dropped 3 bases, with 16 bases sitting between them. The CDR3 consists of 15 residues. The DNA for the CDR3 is TGCAGTGCTAGAGGTCCGGGACAACCTTTCTACGAGCAGTACTTC. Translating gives CSARGPGQPFYEQYF.